This T cell receptor beta chain was captured in a study of blood T cell repertoires in COVID-19. Study overall: The United States, Italy and Spain supplied acute and convalescent COVID-19 samples.

Methods used by the authors: Estimated nucleated cell counts came from reference gene primer amplification. Clones were sequenced by immunoSEQ multiplex PCR, and TCRdb holds only the in-frame ones, with some missing. V and J calls plus clone size are reproduced from that table; the DNA served to infer D and trimming. This table has 230,000 or so clones, 80% to 85% appearing once. This CDR3 comprises 15 residues. Trimming cost V 5 bases and J 0 bases, with 8 bases left between them. The germline CDR1 and CDR2 sequences are SGHTA and FQGNSA. Input material: peripheral blood. This sequence was found in a human donor in a cohort sampled during active COVID-19. The chain carries TRBV7-2 and TRBJ2-6, with a tentative D call TRBD1 (5 bases). CDR3 DNA: TGTGCCAGCAGCCCCACAGGCTCTGGGGCCAACGTCCTGACTTTC. This translates into CASSPTGSGANVLTF.